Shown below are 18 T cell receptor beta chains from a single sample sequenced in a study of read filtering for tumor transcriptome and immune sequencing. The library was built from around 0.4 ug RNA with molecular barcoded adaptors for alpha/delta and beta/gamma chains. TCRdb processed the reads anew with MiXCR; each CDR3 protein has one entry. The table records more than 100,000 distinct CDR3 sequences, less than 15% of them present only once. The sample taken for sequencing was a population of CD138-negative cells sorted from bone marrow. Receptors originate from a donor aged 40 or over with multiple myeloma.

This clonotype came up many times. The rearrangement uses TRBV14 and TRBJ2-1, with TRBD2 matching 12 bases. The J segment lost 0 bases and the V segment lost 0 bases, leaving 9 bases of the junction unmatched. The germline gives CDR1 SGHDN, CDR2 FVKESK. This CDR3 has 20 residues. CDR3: CASSQEGGLAGGSSYNEQFF. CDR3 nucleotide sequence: TGTGCCAGCAGCCAAGAGGGGGGCCTAGCGGGAGGGAGCTCCTACAATGAGCAGTTCTTC.

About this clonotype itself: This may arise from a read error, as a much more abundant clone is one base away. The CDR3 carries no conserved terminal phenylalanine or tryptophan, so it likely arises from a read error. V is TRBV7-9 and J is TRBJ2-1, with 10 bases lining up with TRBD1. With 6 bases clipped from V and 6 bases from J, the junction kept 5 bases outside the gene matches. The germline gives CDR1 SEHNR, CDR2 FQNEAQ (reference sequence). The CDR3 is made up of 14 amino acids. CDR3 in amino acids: CASRPGTGVNEQFS. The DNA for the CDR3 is TGTGCCAGCAGGCCCGGGACAGGGGTCAATGAGCAGTTCTCC.

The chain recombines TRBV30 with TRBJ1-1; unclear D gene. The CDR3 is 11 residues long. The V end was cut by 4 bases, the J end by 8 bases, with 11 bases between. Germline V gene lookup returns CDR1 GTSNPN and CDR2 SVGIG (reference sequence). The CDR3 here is CAWNRRVEAFF. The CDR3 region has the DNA TGTGCCTGGAATCGCCGTGTAGAAGCTTTCTTT.

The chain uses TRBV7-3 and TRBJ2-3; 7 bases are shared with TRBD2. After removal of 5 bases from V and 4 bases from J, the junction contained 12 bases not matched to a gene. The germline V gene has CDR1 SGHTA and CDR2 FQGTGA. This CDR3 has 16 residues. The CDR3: CASSPKGGRTADTQYF. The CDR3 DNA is TGTGCCAGCAGCCCAAAAGGCGGGAGAACGGCAGATACGCAGTATTTT.

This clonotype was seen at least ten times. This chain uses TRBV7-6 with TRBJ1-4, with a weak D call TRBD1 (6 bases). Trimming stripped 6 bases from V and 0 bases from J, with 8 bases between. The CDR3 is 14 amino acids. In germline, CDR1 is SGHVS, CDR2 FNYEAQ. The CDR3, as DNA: TGTGCCAGCAGTTACAGGGCAACTAATGAAAAACTGTTTTTT. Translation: CASSYRATNEKLFF.

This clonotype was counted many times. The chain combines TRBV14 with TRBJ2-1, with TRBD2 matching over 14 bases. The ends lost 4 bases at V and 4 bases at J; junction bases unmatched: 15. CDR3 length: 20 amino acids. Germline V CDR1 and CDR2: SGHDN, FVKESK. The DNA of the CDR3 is TGTGCCAGCAGCCCCGGGACTAGCGGGAGAGCTCCGGGGCCATACAATGAGCAGTTCTTC. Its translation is CASSPGTSGRAPGPYNEQFF. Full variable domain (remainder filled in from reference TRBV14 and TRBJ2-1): EAGVTQFPSHSVIEKGQTVTLRCDPISGHDNLYWYRRVMGKEIKFLLHFVKESKQDESGMPNNRFLAERTGGTYSTLKVQPAELEDSGVYFCASSPGTSGRAPGPYNEQFFGPGTRLTVL.

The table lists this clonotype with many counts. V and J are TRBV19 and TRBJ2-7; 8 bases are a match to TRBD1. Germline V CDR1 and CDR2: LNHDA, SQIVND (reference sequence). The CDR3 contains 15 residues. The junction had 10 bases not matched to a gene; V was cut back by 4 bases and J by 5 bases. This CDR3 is CASSTLDREVDEQYF. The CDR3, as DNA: TGTGCCAGTAGTACTCTGGACAGGGAAGTCGACGAGCAGTACTTC.

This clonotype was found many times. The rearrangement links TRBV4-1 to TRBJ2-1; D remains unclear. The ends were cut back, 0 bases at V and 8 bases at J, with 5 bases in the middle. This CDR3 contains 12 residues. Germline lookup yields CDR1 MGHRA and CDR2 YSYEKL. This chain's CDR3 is CASSQEYYEQFF. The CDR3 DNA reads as TGCGCCAGCAGCCAAGAATACTATGAGCAGTTCTTC.

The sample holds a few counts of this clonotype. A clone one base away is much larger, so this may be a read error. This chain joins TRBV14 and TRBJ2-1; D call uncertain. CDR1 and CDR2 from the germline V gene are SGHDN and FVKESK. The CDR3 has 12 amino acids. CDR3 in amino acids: CASSQSHNGQFF. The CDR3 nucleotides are TGTGCCAGCAGCCAATCCCACAATGGGCAGTTCTTC.

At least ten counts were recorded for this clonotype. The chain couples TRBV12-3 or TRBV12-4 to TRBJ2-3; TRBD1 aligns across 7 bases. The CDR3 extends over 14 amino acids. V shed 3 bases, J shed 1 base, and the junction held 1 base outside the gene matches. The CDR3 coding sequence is TGTGCCAGCAGTTTTGGGACAGGCACAGATACGCAGTATTTT. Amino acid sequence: CASSFGTGTDTQYF.

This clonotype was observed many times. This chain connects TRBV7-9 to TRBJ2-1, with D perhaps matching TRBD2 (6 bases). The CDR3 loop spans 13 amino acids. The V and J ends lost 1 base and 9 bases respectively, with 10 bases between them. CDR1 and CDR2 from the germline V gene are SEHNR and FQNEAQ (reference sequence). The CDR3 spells CASSLVYGSEQFF. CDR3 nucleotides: TGTGCCAGCAGCTTAGTGTACGGGAGTGAGCAGTTCTTC.

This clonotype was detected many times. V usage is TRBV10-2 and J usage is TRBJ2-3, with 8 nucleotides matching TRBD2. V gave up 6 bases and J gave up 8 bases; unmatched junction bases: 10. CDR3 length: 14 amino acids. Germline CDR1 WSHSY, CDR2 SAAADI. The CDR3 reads CASRAGVAGSTQYF. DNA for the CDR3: TGCGCCAGCAGGGCGGGGGTAGCGGGAAGTACGCAGTATTTT.

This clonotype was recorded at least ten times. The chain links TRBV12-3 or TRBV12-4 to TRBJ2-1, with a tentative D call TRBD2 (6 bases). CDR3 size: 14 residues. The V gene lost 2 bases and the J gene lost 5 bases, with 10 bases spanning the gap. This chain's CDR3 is CASSLSAGNNEQFF. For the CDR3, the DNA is TGTGCCAGCAGTTTATCAGCGGGCAACAATGAGCAGTTCTTC.

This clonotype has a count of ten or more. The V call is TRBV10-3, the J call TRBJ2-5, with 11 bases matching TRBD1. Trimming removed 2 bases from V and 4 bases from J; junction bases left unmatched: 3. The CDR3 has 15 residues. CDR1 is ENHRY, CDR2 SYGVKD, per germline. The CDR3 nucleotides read TGTGCCATCAGTGAGGTGGACAGGGGGCGAGAGACCCAGTACTTC. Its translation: CAISEVDRGRETQYF.

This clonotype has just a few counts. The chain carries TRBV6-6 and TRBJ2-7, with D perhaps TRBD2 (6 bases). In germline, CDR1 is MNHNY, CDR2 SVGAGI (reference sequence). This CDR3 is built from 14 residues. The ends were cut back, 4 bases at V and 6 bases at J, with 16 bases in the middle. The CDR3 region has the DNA TGTGCCAGCAGTTTAGCGGACGAAGGTGGCGAGCAGTACTTC. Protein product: CASSLADEGGEQYF.

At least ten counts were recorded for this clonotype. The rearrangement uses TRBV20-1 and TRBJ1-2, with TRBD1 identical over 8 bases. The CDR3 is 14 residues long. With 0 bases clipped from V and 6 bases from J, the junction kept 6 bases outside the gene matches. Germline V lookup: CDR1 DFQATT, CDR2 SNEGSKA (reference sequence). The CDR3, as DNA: TGCAGTGCTAGAGATCTCGACAGGGGCAATGGCTACACCTTC. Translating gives CSARDLDRGNGYTF.

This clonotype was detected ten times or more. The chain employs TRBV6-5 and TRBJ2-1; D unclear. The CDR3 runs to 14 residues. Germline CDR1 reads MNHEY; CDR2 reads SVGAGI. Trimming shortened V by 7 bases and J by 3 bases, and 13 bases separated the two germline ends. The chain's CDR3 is CASTPASHYNEQFF. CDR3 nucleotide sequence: TGTGCCAGCACCCCCGCCAGTCACTACAATGAGCAGTTCTTC.

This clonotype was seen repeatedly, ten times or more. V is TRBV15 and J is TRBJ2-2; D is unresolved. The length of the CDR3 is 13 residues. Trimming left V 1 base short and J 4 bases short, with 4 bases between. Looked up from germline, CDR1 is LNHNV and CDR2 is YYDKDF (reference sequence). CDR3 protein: CATSRVSTGELFF. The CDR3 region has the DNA TGTGCCACCAGCAGAGTTAGCACCGGGGAGCTGTTTTTT. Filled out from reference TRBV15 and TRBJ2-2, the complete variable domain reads DAMVIQNPRYQVTQFGKPVTLSCSQTLNHNVMYWYQQKSSQAPKLLFHYYDKDFNNEADTPDNFQSRRPNTSFCFLDIRSPGLGDTAMYLCATSRVSTGELFFGEGSRLTVL.